This T cell receptor (beta chain) was documented in a study of CD8 T cells in ankylosing spondylitis. Study-wide results and limits: Past research had described some motif variants in reactive arthritis synovial fluid and blood. Clones linked to disease were reported to show significant enrichment in matched ankylosing spondylitis synovial fluid. Clones linked with disease were CD8+ and fairly uncommon in the peripheral blood. Within ankylosing spondylitis blood, a TCR beta motif made up of under 10 highly homologous variants appeared to be characteristic.

Quantitative barcoded 5'-RACE was used to prepare TCR beta libraries. TCRdb fed the 5' RACE reads into MiXCR, producing one record per CDR3 protein. The repertoire holds about 540,000 distinct CDR3 sequences, with about an eighth as singletons. This CDR3 is built from 12 residues. The germline gives CDR1 SQVTM, CDR2 ANQGSEA. Trimming stripped 5 bases from V and 1 base from J, with 8 bases between. As concerns this clonotype: Its antigen is as yet unknown.

This clonotype originated in a male donor with ankylosing spondylitis. The specimen was blood, either unsorted or a sorted T cell fraction (not recorded which). This chain uses TRBV29-1 with TRBJ2-5; the D is unclear. CDR3 sequence: CSVRSTQETQYF. The CDR3 DNA reads as TGCAGCGTTCGCAGCACCCAAGAGACCCAGTACTTC.